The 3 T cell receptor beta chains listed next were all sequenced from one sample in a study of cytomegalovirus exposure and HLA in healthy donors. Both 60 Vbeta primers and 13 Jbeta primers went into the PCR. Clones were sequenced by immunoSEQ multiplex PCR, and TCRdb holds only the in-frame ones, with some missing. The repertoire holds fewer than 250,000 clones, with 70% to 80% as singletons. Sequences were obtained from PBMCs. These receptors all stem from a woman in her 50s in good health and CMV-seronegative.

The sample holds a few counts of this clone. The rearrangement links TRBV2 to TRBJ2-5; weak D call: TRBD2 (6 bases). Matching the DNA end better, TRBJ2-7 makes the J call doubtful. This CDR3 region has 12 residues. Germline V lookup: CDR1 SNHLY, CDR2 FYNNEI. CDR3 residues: CASRRGIYEQYF. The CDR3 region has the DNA TGTGCCAGCAGGCGGGGTATCTACGAGCAGTACTTC.

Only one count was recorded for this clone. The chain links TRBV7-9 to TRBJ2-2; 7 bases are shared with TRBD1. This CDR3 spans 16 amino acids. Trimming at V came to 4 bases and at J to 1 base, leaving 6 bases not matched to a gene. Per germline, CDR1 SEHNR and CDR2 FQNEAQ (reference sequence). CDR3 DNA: TGTGCCAGCAGCTGGCGACAGGGCGTGAACACCGGGGAGCTGTTTTTT. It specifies CASSWRQGVNTGELFF. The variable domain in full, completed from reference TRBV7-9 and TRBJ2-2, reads DTGVSQNPRHKITKRGQNVTFRCDPISEHNRLYWYRQTLGQGPEFLTYFQNEAQLEKSRLLSDRFSAERPKGSFSTLEIQRTEQGDSAMYLCASSWRQGVNTGELFFGEGSRLTVL.

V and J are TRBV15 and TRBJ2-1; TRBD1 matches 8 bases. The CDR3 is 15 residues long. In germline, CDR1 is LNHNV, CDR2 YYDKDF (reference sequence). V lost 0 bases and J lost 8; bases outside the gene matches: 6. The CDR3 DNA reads TGTGCCACCAGCAGAGACAGGGGGCGTTTGGATGAGCAGTTCTTC. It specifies CATSRDRGRLDEQFF. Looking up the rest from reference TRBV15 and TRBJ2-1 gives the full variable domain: DAMVIQNPRYQVTQFGKPVTLSCSQTLNHNVMYWYQQKSSQAPKLLFHYYDKDFNNEADTPDNFQSRRPNTSFCFLDIRSPGLGDTAMYLCATSRDRGRLDEQFFGPGTRLTVL.